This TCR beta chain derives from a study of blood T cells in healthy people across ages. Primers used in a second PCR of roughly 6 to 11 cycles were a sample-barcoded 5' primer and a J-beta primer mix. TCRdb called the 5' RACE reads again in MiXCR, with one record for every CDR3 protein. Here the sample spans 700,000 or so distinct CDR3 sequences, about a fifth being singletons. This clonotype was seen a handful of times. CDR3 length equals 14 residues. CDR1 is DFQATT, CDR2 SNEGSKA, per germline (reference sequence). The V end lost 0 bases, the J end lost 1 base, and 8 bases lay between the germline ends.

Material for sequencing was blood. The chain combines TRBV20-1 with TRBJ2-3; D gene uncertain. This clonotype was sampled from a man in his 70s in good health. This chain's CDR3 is CSARDRSRTDTQYF. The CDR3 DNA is TGCAGTGCTAGAGATCGTAGCCGCACAGATACGCAGTATTTT.